Reported below is one T cell receptor beta chain. CDR3 length: 16 residues. Germline V lookup: CDR1 LNHDA, CDR2 SQIVND (reference sequence). V shed 5 bases and J 7 bases; nucleotides not matched to a gene: 8. The data were obtained in a study of blood T cell repertoires in COVID-19. About the research overall: Sites across the United States, Italy and Spain contributed samples from acute and convalescent COVID-19. T cells, B-cell-depleted T cells, or PBMCs supplied cDNA or gDNA.

In the source study's methods: Amplification of reference gene primers provided the estimated nucleated cell counts. The method was immunoSEQ multiplex PCR; TCRdb's version includes in-frame clones alone and lacks a portion of them. That table furnishes V, J and clone size, whereas the DNA furnished D and trimming. The data hold more than 300,000 clones, with around 82% observed a single time. The specimen was peripheral blood. The receptor's source is a woman in her forties or fifties with acute or convalescent COVID-19. The V call is TRBV19, the J call TRBJ2-1; 13 bases fit TRBD2. CDR3 DNA sequence: TGTGCCAGTAGTCCCCCCGGACTAGCGGGGGTGAATGAGCAGTTCTTC. Protein: CASSPPGLAGVNEQFF.